A selection of T cell receptor beta chains follows, all from one sample in a study of blood T cell repertoires in COVID-19. Produced via immunoSEQ multiplex PCR; TCRdb's table is partial and in-frame only. Of some 150,000 clones detected, 85% to 90% appear once; the ten largest clones hold 2% to 2.5%. Sequenced: peripheral blood. These receptors were obtained from a human donor in a cohort sampled during active COVID-19. CDR3s include the opening cysteine and the closing phenylalanine or tryptophan. D genes are given only for firm matches.

v_gene: TRBV7-3; j_gene: TRBJ1-1; d_gene: TRBD1; CDR3aa: CASSVTGGVTEAFF
v_gene: TRBV3-1/TRBV3-2; j_gene: TRBJ1-3; d_gene: TRBD1; CDR3aa: CASSQGQGEDTIYF
v_gene: TRBV9; j_gene: TRBJ1-1; d_gene: TRBD1; CDR3aa: CASSVGQGRSGVAFF
v_gene: TRBV19; j_gene: TRBJ2-1; d_gene: NA; CDR3aa: CASSMSNEQFF
v_gene: TRBV30; j_gene: TRBJ2-3; d_gene: TRBD2; CDR3aa: CAWSLGASGGAVGQYF
v_gene: TRBV18; j_gene: TRBJ2-1; d_gene: TRBD2; CDR3aa: CASSPPSQLVMREGEQFF
v_gene: TRBV3-1/TRBV3-2; j_gene: TRBJ2-5; d_gene: TRBD2; CDR3aa: CASSQDLLAFPGRGETQYF
v_gene: TRBV4-3; j_gene: TRBJ2-2; d_gene: NA; CDR3aa: CASSQLTGELFF
v_gene: TRBV4-2; j_gene: TRBJ2-1; d_gene: TRBD1; CDR3aa: CASSPKFRDSNEQFF
v_gene: TRBV12-5; j_gene: TRBJ2-7; d_gene: TRBD1; CDR3aa: CASGSGDSPYEQYF
v_gene: TRBV19; j_gene: TRBJ1-6; d_gene: TRBD1; CDR3aa: CASNPGQSNSPLHF
v_gene: TRBV11-3; j_gene: TRBJ2-2; d_gene: NA; CDR3aa: CASSLIGDGELFF
v_gene: TRBV7-2; j_gene: TRBJ2-2; d_gene: TRBD2; CDR3aa: CASSVAGAPNTGELFF
v_gene: TRBV2; j_gene: TRBJ2-6; d_gene: TRBD1; CDR3aa: CASSVFTGGTGANVLTF
v_gene: TRBV9; j_gene: TRBJ1-3; d_gene: NA; CDR3aa: CASSVDSPGNTIYF
v_gene: TRBV5-6; j_gene: TRBJ2-1; d_gene: NA; CDR3aa: CASSLAVWTFEQFF
v_gene: TRBV9; j_gene: TRBJ1-3; d_gene: NA; CDR3aa: CASSAPGTTGNTIYF
v_gene: TRBV6-5; j_gene: TRBJ2-1; d_gene: TRBD2; CDR3aa: CASSLSGRASDEQFF
v_gene: TRBV4-1; j_gene: TRBJ2-7; d_gene: TRBD1; CDR3aa: CASSQGQGVSYEQYF
v_gene: TRBV5-1; j_gene: TRBJ2-7; d_gene: NA; CDR3aa: CASSLNQVPGEQYF
v_gene: TRBV4-2; j_gene: TRBJ1-6; d_gene: NA; CDR3aa: CASSQALTTYNSPLHF
v_gene: TRBV30; j_gene: TRBJ1-2; d_gene: NA; CDR3aa: CAWSDGTHYGYTF
v_gene: TRBV27; j_gene: TRBJ2-7; d_gene: TRBD2; CDR3aa: CASSWNRLAGVAEQYF
v_gene: TRBV18; j_gene: TRBJ1-1; d_gene: NA; CDR3aa: CASSPSSAENTEAFF
v_gene: TRBV7-8; j_gene: TRBJ2-3; d_gene: TRBD2; CDR3aa: CASSLALAGGPDTQYF
v_gene: TRBV9; j_gene: TRBJ2-1; d_gene: NA; CDR3aa: CASSVDSSYNEQFF
v_gene: TRBV28; j_gene: TRBJ2-3; d_gene: NA; CDR3aa: CASSTDRNTDTQYF
v_gene: TRBV2; j_gene: TRBJ1-4; d_gene: NA; CDR3aa: CASSALQGSGEKLFF
v_gene: TRBV5-1; j_gene: TRBJ2-1; d_gene: TRBD1; CDR3aa: CASAQTFKTGASLTGQFF
v_gene: TRBV9; j_gene: TRBJ2-3; d_gene: NA; CDR3aa: CASSVQATVADTQYF
v_gene: TRBV28; j_gene: TRBJ1-5; d_gene: NA; CDR3aa: CASRTGGQPQHF
v_gene: TRBV6-5; j_gene: TRBJ1-6; d_gene: NA; CDR3aa: CASVERQSNSPLHF
v_gene: TRBV7-9; j_gene: TRBJ2-7; d_gene: NA; CDR3aa: CASSLGDFSVRYEQYF
v_gene: TRBV28; j_gene: TRBJ1-2; d_gene: NA; CDR3aa: CASSLEQESRGYTF
v_gene: TRBV7-9; j_gene: TRBJ2-7; d_gene: TRBD2; CDR3aa: CASQGTSGFYEQYF